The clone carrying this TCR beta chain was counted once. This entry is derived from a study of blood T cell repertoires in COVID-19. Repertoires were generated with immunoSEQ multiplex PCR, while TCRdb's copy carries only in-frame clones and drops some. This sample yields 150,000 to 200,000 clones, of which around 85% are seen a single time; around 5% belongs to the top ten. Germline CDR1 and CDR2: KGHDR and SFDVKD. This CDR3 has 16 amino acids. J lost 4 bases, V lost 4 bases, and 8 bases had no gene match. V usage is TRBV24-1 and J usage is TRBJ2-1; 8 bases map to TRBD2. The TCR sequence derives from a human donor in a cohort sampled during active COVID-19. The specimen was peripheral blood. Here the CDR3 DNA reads TGTGCCACCAGTGAAACGTTAGCGGGACCGTACAATGAGCAGTTCTTC. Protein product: CATSETLAGPYNEQFF.